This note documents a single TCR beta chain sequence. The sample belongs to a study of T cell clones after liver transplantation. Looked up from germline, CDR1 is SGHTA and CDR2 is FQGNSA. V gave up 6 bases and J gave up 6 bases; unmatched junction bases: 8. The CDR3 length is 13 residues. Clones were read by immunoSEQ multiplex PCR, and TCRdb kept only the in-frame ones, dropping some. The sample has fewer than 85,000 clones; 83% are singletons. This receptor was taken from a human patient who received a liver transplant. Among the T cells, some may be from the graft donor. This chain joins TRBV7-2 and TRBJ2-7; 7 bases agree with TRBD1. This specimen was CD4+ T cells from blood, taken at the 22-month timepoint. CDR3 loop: CASSTGADREQYF. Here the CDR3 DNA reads TGTGCCAGCAGTACAGGGGCCGACCGCGAGCAGTACTTC.